The 19 T cell receptor beta chains presented below share a single source sample, sequenced in a study of T cell changes during pregnancy in multiple sclerosis (dated by TCRdb to 2018 to 2020). Library generation was performed with the immunoSEQ multiplex PCR assay. The table was pulled from immuneACCESS by TCRdb, which kept in-frame rearrangements only. Such tables lose some clones; where checked, under half of the loss comes from unresolved V genes, and the rest has no known cause. A total of roughly 51,000 clones appear in this sample, 92% of them only once. The biggest ten clones account for 0.15% to 0.2% of the sample. The material was CD4+ T cells from peripheral blood mononuclear cells, obtained after pregnancy. These receptors all come from a female donor in good health, enrolled as a control in a pregnancy study.

The V call is TRBV7-2, the J call TRBJ1-1; D possibly corresponds to TRBD1 (6 bases). CDR1 SGHTA and CDR2 FQGNSA come from the germline V gene. The CDR3 has 12 amino acids. Trimming took off 7 bases at V and 5 bases at J, with 11 bases between the two ends. CDR3 in DNA: TGTGCCAGCAACCAACAGGGTACTGAAGCTTTCTTT. Translated, it gives CASNQQGTEAFF.

This sequence joins TRBV5-1 and TRBJ1-4, with TRBD1 matching over 9 bases. The ends lost 2 bases at V and 7 bases at J; junction bases unmatched: 9. Per the germline V gene, CDR1 is SGHRS and CDR2 is YFSETQ. The CDR3 runs 16 residues. CDR3: CASSFSTGGRSEKLFF. CDR3 in DNA: TGCGCCAGCAGCTTTTCAACAGGGGGCAGGAGTGAAAAACTGTTTTTT.

The genes are TRBV7-2 and TRBJ1-2, with TRBD1 as a possible D gene (6 bases). Per germline, CDR1 SGHTA and CDR2 FQGNSA. V lost 1 base to trimming and J lost 6 bases, with 15 bases between them. The CDR3 covers 15 residues. CDR3 sequence: CASSLGAGGANGYTF. CDR3 nucleotide sequence: TGTGCCAGCAGCTTAGGAGCGGGGGGCGCGAATGGCTACACCTTC.

Comments on this clone: At one end the junction does not follow the germline gene, possibly because of a read error. This chain links TRBV7-7 with TRBJ1-1, with a tentative D call TRBD1 (5 bases). The CDR3 has 14 amino acids. Looked up from germline, CDR1 is SSHAT and CDR2 is FNYEAQ (reference sequence). The CDR3 sequence: CASSLGPGGTEAFF. The CDR3 coding sequence is TGTGCTAGCAGCCTCGGACCGGGGGGCACTGAAGCTTTCTTT.

The rearrangement uses TRBV5-4 and TRBJ1-2, with D possibly TRBD1 on 5 matching bases. From germline, CDR1 is SGHNT and CDR2 YYREEE (reference sequence). This CDR3 region has 13 residues. V lost 1 base, J lost 4 bases, and 8 bases lay in between. CDR3 coding DNA: TGTGCCAGCAGCTTGTCAGGGTCCTATGGCTACACCTTC. It specifies CASSLSGSYGYTF.

This clone was seen just once. This chain links TRBV11-3 with TRBJ2-3; TRBD2 agrees at 10 bases. Trimming at V came to 2 bases and at J to 3 bases, leaving 2 bases not matched to a gene. The CDR3 is 15 residues long. Germline CDR1 SGHNT, CDR2 YENEEA. The CDR3 nucleotides are TGTGCCAGCAGCTTAAGCGGGGGGGCAACAGATACGCAGTATTTT. Protein: CASSLSGGATDTQYF.

J is TRBJ2-2 and V is TRBV7-3; possibly TRBD2 for D (7 bases). V dropped 5 bases and J dropped 2 bases, with 18 bases sitting between them. This CDR3 contains 17 residues. Germline V gives CDR1 SGHTA, CDR2 FQGTGA. The CDR3 is CASSQSGRGPNTGELFF. The CDR3 DNA reads as TGTGCCAGCAGCCAATCGGGGCGGGGGCCTAACACCGGGGAGCTGTTTTTT.

This clone came up once. This chain joins TRBV11-2 and TRBJ2-5; TRBD2 might be the D (6 bases). Germline V gene lookup returns CDR1 SGHAT and CDR2 FQNNGV. V shed 4 bases and J shed 5 bases, with 17 bases lying between them. The CDR3 spans 15 residues. The CDR3 DNA reads as TGTGCCAGCAGCTCGCGGAGGGACCGAACGGAGACCCAGTACTTC. This encodes CASSSRRDRTETQYF.

Of note for this clone: This sample also contains other DNA sequences that code for the same CDR3. This sequence joins TRBV28 and TRBJ2-7; TRBD1 matches 8 bases. The germline V gene encodes CDR1 MDHEN and CDR2 SYDVKM. V gave up 6 bases and J gave up 4 bases; unmatched junction bases: 8. This CDR3 comprises 14 residues. The CDR3 is CASRTAGGSYEQYF. The CDR3 nucleotides read TGTGCCAGCAGGACCGCAGGGGGCTCATACGAGCAGTACTTC.

The CDR3: CASSPQTANTGELFF. CDR3 sequence (DNA): TGTGCCAGCAGTCCCCAGACAGCGAACACCGGGGAGCTGTTTTTT. The genes are TRBV7-9 and TRBJ2-2; tentatively, D is TRBD1 (5 bases). This CDR3 is built from 15 residues. Deletions cut 6 bases from V and 0 bases from J, with 11 bases between. Germline CDR1 reads SEHNR; CDR2 reads FQNEAQ (reference sequence).

J is TRBJ1-3 and V is TRBV9; TRBD1 matches 7 bases. Unmatched junction bases numbered 6, after V lost 3 bases and J lost 0 bases. Germline V gene lookup returns CDR1 SGDLS and CDR2 YYNGEE. CDR3 length equals 16 residues. Written as DNA, the CDR3 is TGTGCCAGCAGCGCTCGACAGGGCTACTCTGGAAACACCATATATTTT. The encoded protein is CASSARQGYSGNTIYF.

The chain combines TRBV28 with TRBJ1-1; D might be TRBD1 (6 bases). The V and J ends lost 3 bases and 5 bases respectively, with 16 bases between them. This CDR3 region has 15 residues. Germline V CDR1 and CDR2: MDHEN, SYDVKM. This CDR3 reads CASSFGALGATEAFF. In DNA, the CDR3 is TGTGCCAGCAGTTTCGGGGCCCTGGGGGCGACTGAAGCTTTCTTT. The full variable domain, completed using reference TRBV28 and TRBJ1-1, is DVKVTQSSRYLVKRTGEKVFLECVQDMDHENMFWYRQDPGLGLRLIYFSYDVKMKEKGDIPEGYSVSREKKERFSLILESASTNQTSMYLCASSFGALGATEAFFGQGTRLTVV.

Only a few counts were recorded for this clone. The chain carries TRBV6-5 and TRBJ1-6; 8 bases line up with TRBD1. The germline CDR1 and CDR2 sequences are MNHEY and SVGAGI. The CDR3 sequence is 14 residues long. The trim removed 6 bases at V and 6 bases at J, leaving 4 bases unmatched. The CDR3 DNA is TGTGCCAGCAGACCCCAGGGGGCTAATTCACCCCTCCACTTT. It encodes CASRPQGANSPLHF.

The CDR3 DNA follows: TGCGCCAGCAGCTTGAATAGAGGGGGAGAGACCCAGTACTTC. Translated: CASSLNRGGETQYF. V and J are TRBV5-1 and TRBJ2-5; D might be TRBD1 (6 bases). Trimming stripped 1 base from V and 4 bases from J, with 11 bases between. The V gene's germline CDR1 is SGHRS and CDR2 YFSETQ. CDR3 size: 14 residues.

The chain employs TRBV5-1 and TRBJ2-7; 9 bases agree with TRBD1. The CDR3 contains 14 residues. The V gene's germline CDR1 is SGHRS and CDR2 YFSETQ. Trimming cost V 4 bases and J 3 bases; bases outside gene matches: 5. The CDR3 nucleotides are TGCGCCAGCAGCCCGGGACAGGGAATCTACGAGCAGTACTTC. This gives the protein CASSPGQGIYEQYF.

This clone showed up just once. The chain carries TRBV7-3 and TRBJ2-3, with TRBD2 identical over 8 bases. The CDR3 spans 13 residues. V was pared by 8 bases and J by 4 bases, with 5 bases of the junction left unmatched. Germline assignment: CDR1 SGHTA and CDR2 FQGTGA. The CDR3 here is CASAGGVADTQYF. The CDR3 nucleotides read TGTGCCAGCGCGGGGGGTGTCGCAGATACGCAGTATTTT.

This clone has only one observation. The chain employs TRBV5-1 and TRBJ1-2, with 8 bases that match TRBD1. With 0 bases clipped from V and 5 bases from J, the junction kept 6 bases outside the gene matches. Germline V lookup: CDR1 SGHRS, CDR2 YFSETQ. CDR3 length: 15 residues. CDR3 in DNA: TGCGCCAGCAGCTTGGCAGGGGGCGCGGGGTATGGCTACACCTTC. Protein: CASSLAGGAGYGYTF.

The CDR3 loop reads CASSRLGQNYGYTF. The CDR3 bases are TGTGCCAGCAGCCGCCTGGGACAGAACTATGGCTACACCTTC. This chain links TRBV7-9 with TRBJ1-2; 7 bases align to TRBD1. V shed 5 bases and J 2 bases; nucleotides not matched to a gene: 5. CDR1 and CDR2 (germline): SEHNR, FQNEAQ (reference sequence). The CDR3 runs 14 residues.

This clone has just one count. The chain carries TRBV7-2 and TRBJ2-2, with 8 bases matching TRBD2. Germline V gene data show CDR1 as SGHTA and CDR2 as FQGNSA. Losses at the gene ends were 1 base for V and 5 bases for J; bases not matched to a gene: 3. The CDR3 is 15 amino acids. CDR3 nucleotides: TGTGCCAGCAGCTTAGTAGCGGGGATGACCGGGGAGCTGTTTTTT. Translating gives CASSLVAGMTGELFF.